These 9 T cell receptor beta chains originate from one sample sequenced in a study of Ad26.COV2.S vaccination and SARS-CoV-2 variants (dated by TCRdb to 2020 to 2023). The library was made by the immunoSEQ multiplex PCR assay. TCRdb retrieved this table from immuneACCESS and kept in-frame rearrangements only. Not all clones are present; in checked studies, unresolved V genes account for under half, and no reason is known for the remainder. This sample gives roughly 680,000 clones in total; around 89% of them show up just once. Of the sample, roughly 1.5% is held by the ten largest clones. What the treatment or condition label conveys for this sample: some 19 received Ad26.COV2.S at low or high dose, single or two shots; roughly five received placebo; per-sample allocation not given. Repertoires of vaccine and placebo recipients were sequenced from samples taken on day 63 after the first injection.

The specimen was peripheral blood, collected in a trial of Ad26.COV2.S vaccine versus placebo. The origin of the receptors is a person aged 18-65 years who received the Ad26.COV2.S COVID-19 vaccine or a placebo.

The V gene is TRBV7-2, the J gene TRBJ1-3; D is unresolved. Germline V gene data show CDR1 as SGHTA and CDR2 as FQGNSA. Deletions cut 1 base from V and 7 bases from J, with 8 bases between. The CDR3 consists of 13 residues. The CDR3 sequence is CASSLEQRNTIYF. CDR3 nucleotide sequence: TGTGCCAGCAGCTTAGAACAGCGGAACACCATATATTTT.

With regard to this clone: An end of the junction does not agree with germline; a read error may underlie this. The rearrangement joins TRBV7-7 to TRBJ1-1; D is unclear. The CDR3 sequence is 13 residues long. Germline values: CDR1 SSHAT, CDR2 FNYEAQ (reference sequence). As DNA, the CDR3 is TGTGCTAGCAGCCAAGGGAGGAACACTGAAGCTTTCTTT. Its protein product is CASSQGRNTEAFF.

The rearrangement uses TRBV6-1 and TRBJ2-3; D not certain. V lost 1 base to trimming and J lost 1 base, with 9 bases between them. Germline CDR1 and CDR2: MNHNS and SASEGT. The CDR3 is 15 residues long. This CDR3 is CASSEGVARTDTQYF. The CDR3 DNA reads TGTGCCAGCAGTGAAGGGGTGGCACGCACAGATACGCAGTATTTT.

For the CDR3, the DNA is TGCGCCAGCAGCCAAAGACAGGGACGAAACAATGAGCAGTTCTTC. Translation gives CASSQRQGRNNEQFF. The gene calls are TRBV4-3 and TRBJ2-1, with 7 bases lining up with TRBD1. CDR3 length: 15 amino acids. J gave up 5 bases and V 2 bases, and 6 bases lay outside the gene matches. The V gene's germline CDR1 is LGHNA and CDR2 YSLEER.

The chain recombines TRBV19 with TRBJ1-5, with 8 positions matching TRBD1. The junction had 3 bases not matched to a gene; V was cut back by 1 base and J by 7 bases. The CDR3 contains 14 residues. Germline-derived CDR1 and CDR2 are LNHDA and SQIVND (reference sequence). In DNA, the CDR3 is TGTGCCAGTAGTATAGGGACAGGGAAGCAGCCCCAGCATTTT. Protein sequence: CASSIGTGKQPQHF.

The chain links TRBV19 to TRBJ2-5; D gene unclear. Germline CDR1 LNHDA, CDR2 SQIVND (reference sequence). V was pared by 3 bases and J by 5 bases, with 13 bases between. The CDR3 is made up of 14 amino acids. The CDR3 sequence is CASSIIGPRETQYF. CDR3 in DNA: TGTGCCAGTAGTATTATAGGCCCTAGGGAGACCCAGTACTTC.

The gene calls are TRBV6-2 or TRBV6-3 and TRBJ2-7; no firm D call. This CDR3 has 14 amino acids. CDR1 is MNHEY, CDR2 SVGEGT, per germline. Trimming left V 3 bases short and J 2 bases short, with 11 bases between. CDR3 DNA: TGTGCCAGCAGTTATTATGGCGGACCCTACGAGCAGTACTTC. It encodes CASSYYGGPYEQYF.

The DNA of the CDR3 is TGTGCCAGCAGCCAGGGGCCGAGCTCCTATAATTCACCCCTCCACTTT. Its protein is CASSQGPSSYNSPLHF. V gene TRBV7-9 combines with J gene TRBJ1-6; D is possibly TRBD1 (6 bases). CDR3 length: 16 amino acids. Germline V CDR1 and CDR2: SEHNR, FQNEAQ (reference sequence). Between the trimmed V and J ends, which lost 5 bases and 0 bases, there was a span of 11 bases.

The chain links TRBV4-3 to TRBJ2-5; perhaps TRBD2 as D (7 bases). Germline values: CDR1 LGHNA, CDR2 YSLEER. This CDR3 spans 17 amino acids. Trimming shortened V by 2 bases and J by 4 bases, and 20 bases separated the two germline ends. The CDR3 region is CASSQTTGGSPVETQYF. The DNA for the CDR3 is TGCGCCAGCAGCCAAACCACGGGGGGCTCTCCAGTAGAGACCCAGTACTTC.